This T cell receptor (beta chain) was identified in a study of shared clonotypes between healthy human individuals. CDR3 length equals 14 residues. Trimming removed 3 bases from V and 8 bases from J; junction bases left unmatched: 1. Germline V CDR1 and CDR2: SGHAT, FQNNGV. Genomic DNA of every subset was divided equally among multiple immunoSEQ plates. Here immunoSEQ multiplex PCR was the method, and the copy in TCRdb shows in-frame clones only, minus some. The table lists 450,000 to 500,000 clones, over 70% of them singletons. The donors were all Caucasian adults (living in Nashville, Tennessee). This clone was counted a few times.

The TCR originated in a middle-aged woman in good health. Some clones in this sample may be carry-over from other donors' samples. Sequencing was carried out using PBMCs. V usage is TRBV11-2 and J usage is TRBJ2-1; 13 bases fit TRBD2. CDR3 in amino acids: CASSLGTSGDEQFF. The CDR3 nucleotides are TGTGCCAGCAGCTTGGGGACTAGCGGGGATGAGCAGTTCTTC.